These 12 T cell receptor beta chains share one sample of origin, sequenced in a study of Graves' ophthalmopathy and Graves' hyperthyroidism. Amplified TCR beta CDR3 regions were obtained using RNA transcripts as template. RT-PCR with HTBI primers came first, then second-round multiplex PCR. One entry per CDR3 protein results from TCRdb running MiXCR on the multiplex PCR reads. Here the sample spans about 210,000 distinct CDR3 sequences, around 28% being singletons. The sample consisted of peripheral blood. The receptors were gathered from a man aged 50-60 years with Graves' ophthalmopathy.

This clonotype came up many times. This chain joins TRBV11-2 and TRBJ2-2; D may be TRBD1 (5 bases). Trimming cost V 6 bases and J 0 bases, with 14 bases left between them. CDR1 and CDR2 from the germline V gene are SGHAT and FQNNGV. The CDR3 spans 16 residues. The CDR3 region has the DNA TGTGCCAGCAGTTTACTGACAGTTCCGAACACCGGGGAGCTGTTTTTT. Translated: CASSLLTVPNTGELFF.

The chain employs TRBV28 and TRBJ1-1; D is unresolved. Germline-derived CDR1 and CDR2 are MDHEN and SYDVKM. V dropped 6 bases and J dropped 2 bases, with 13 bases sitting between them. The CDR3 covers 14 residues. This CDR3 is CASREGTRNTEAFF. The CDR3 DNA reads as TGTGCCAGCAGGGAGGGTACTCGAAACACTGAAGCTTTCTTT.

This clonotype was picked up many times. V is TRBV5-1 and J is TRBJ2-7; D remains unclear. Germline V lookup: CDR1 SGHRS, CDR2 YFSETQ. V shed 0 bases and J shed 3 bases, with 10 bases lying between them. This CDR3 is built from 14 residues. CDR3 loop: CASSLATDLYEQYF. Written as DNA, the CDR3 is TGCGCCAGCAGCTTGGCCACGGACCTCTACGAGCAGTACTTC.

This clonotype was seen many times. In DNA form, the CDR3 reads TGTGCCAGCAATCTAAAGAACACCGGGGAGCTGTTTTTT. This gives the protein CASNLKNTGELFF. This chain links TRBV6-2 or TRBV6-3 with TRBJ2-2; no clear D gene. The CDR3 contains 13 residues. CDR1 and CDR2 (germline): MNHEY, SVGEGT. V was pared by 7 bases and J by 1 base, with 7 bases between.

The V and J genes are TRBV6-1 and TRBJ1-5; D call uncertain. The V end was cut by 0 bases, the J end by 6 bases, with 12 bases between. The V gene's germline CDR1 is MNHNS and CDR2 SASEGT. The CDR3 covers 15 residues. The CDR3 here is CASSEALGRGQPQHF. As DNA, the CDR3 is TGTGCCAGCAGTGAAGCGTTGGGTCGGGGTCAGCCCCAGCATTTT.

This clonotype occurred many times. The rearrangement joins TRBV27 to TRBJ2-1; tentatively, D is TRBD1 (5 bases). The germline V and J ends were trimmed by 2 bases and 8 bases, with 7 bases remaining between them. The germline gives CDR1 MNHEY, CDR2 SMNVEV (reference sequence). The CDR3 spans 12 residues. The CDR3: CASSLRGDEQFF. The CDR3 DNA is TGTGCCAGCAGTTTAAGGGGCGATGAGCAGTTCTTC.

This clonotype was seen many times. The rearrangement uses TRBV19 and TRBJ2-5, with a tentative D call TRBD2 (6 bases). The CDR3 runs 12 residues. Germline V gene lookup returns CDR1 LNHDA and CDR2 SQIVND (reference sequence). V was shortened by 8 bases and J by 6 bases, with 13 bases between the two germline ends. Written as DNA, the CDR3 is TGTGCCAGTTCAGACGGCGGGAAGACCCAGTACTTC. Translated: CASSDGGKTQYF.

The CDR3 spells CASSLYKFAEAFF. The CDR3 bases are TGTGCCAGCAGTCTCTATAAGTTCGCTGAAGCTTTCTTT. V usage is TRBV6-1 and J usage is TRBJ1-1, with D hard to call. Trimming took 5 bases from V and 6 from J, leaving 13 bases between them. CDR3 length: 13 residues. Germline assignment: CDR1 MNHNS and CDR2 SASEGT.

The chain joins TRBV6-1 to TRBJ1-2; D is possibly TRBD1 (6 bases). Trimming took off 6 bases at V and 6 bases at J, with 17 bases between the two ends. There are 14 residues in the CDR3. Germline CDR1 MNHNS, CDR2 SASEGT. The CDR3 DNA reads TGTGCCAGCAGCCGGACAGTCCTAACGGATGGCTACACCTTC. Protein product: CASSRTVLTDGYTF.

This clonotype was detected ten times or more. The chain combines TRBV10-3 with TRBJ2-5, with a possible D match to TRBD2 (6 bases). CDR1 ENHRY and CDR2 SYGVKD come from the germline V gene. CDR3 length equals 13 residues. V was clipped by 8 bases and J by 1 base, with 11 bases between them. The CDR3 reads CAIGAGFQETQYF. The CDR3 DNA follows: TGTGCCATCGGGGCGGGATTCCAAGAGACCCAGTACTTC.

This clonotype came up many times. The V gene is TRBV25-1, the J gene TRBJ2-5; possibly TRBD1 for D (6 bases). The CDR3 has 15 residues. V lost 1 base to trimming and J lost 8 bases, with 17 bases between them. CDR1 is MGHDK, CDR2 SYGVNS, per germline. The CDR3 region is CASSESRTASRTQYF. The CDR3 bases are TGTGCCAGCAGTGAATCGCGGACAGCCAGTCGAACCCAGTACTTC.

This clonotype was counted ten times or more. In DNA, the CDR3 is TGCGCCAGCAGCATGGTTACAGGAGGAAACACCATATATTTT. It translates to CASSMVTGGNTIYF. V gene TRBV4-1 combines with J gene TRBJ1-3; a weak D match, TRBD1 (5 bases). V lost 5 bases, J lost 4 bases, and 12 bases lay in between. CDR1 is MGHRA and CDR2 is YSYEKL in the germline V gene. The CDR3 runs 14 residues.